This T cell receptor beta chain is from a study of T-cell reconstitution after alpha-beta-depleted transplantation in children. This clonotype was counted a few times. Its target is unknown. Findings and limits, study-wide: Hyperexpanded clones declined; after one year, newly produced T cells mostly supplied diversity. As was reported, about two months after transplant, alpha-beta T cells came from several hundred expanded graft clones. There were some patients whose high TCRbeta diversity at day 60 came from surviving recipient T cells and thymic progenitors.

As it was prepared, the TCRbeta library received unique molecular identifiers. MiXCR was run by TCRdb on the PCR reads, yielding one entry per CDR3 protein. The table has 90,000 to 150,000 distinct CDR3 sequences, 20% to 25% seen once. The CDR3 is 17 residues long. Trimming left V 6 bases short and J 1 base short, with 21 bases between. The sample here was PBMCs, mostly from graft donor cells, taken 180 days after TCRalphabeta/CD19-depleted stem cell transplant. This chain links TRBV12-3 or TRBV12-4 with TRBJ2-5; D unclear. The clonotype originates from a male patient between 2 and 15 years old who had a stem cell transplant for chronic granulomatous disease, so the T cells may come from the graft donor. CDR3 coding DNA: TGTGCCAGCAGCCCGCCCGAAACTCGTTACACCCAAGAGACCCAGTACTTC. This encodes CASSPPETRYTQETQYF.